Detailed here is one T cell receptor beta chain. In the original analysis: Reference gene primer amplification yielded estimated nucleated cell counts. The data were produced by immunoSEQ multiplex PCR, yet TCRdb's version contains in-frame clones alone and is incomplete. V and J calls and clone size are copied from that table; D and trimming were computed from the DNA. Of roughly 89,000 clones in the sample, approximately 78% were seen once. This record belongs to a study of blood T cell repertoires in COVID-19. Study-wide background: From the United States, Italy and Spain came samples of acute and convalescent COVID-19. T cells, B-cell-depleted T cells, or PBMCs provided the cDNA or gDNA that served as material.

The V segment lost 5 bases and the J segment 6 bases; nucleotides outside the gene matches: 6. The CDR3 is made up of 15 amino acids. In germline, CDR1 is SGHVS, CDR2 FQNEAQ. The V gene is TRBV7-8, the J gene TRBJ2-2; 10 bases map to TRBD1. The TCR originated in a woman aged 80 or older with acute or convalescent COVID-19. The sample was peripheral blood. DNA for the CDR3: TGTGCCAGCAGCGTATCCGGGACAGGGGCCGGGGAGCTGTTTTTT. It yields the protein CASSVSGTGAGELFF. Based on the CDR3 plus reference TRBV7-8 and TRBJ2-2, the full variable domain is GAGVSQSPRYKVAKRGQDVALRCDPISGHVSLFWYQQALGQGPEFLTYFQNEAQLDKSGLPSDRFFAERPEGSVSTLKIQRTQQEDSAVYLCASSVSGTGAGELFFGEGSRLTVL.